The 13 T cell receptor beta chains below come from one sample, sequenced in a study of T cell repertoires in cytomegalovirus infection. TCRdb analysed the reads with MiXCR anew, one entry per CDR3 protein. Of roughly 920,000 distinct CDR3 sequences listed, approximately 30% are singletons. No antigen is known for these receptors. This sample comprised cultured CD8+ T cells from PBMCs, obtained from culture after CMV antigen stimulation. These TCRs come from a human donor in good health (CMV status not recorded). Some clones in this sample may be carry-over from other donors' samples.

This clonotype was counted at least ten times. In DNA, the CDR3 is TGTGCTAGTGGACCTCCTACCGGGACAAATCAGCCCCAGCATTTT. Residues: CASGPPTGTNQPQHF. This chain joins TRBV12-5 and TRBJ1-5, with a tentative D call TRBD1 (6 bases). The CDR3 length is 15 residues. V lost 6 bases to trimming and J lost 4 bases, with 16 bases between them. Germline loops: CDR1 LGHNT, CDR2 FRNRAP. The whole variable domain, filled in from reference TRBV12-5 and TRBJ1-5, reads DARVTQTPRHKVTEMGQEVTMRCQPILGHNTVFWYRQTMMQGLELLAYFRNRAPLDDSGMPKDRFSAEMPDATLATLKIQPSEPRDSAVYFCASGPPTGTNQPQHFGDGTRLSIL.

The chain is built from TRBV24-1 and TRBJ2-1; D may be TRBD2 (6 bases). CDR3 length: 12 residues. Per germline, CDR1 KGHDR and CDR2 SFDVKD. Between the trimmed V and J ends, which lost 6 bases and 8 bases, there was a span of 10 bases. DNA of the CDR3: TGTGCCACCAGTCCTTGGGGGGATGAGCAGTTCTTC. Amino acid sequence: CATSPWGDEQFF.

The chain has TRBV7-9 and TRBJ2-4; tentatively, D is TRBD1 (6 bases). CDR3 size: 15 residues. The germline V gene has CDR1 SEHNR and CDR2 FQNEAQ (reference sequence). Trimming removed 4 bases from V and 2 bases from J, with 12 bases in between. The CDR3 here is CASSSPGQPKNIQYF. In DNA form, the CDR3 reads TGTGCCAGCAGCTCCCCCGGACAGCCCAAAAACATTCAGTACTTC.

The rearrangement joins TRBV5-6 to TRBJ2-1, with 8 positions matching TRBD1. V lost 5 bases and J lost 9; bases outside the gene matches: 7. Germline CDR1 SGHDT, CDR2 YYEEEE. The CDR3 contains 13 residues. The CDR3 sequence: CASSEAGGSEQFF. DNA of the CDR3: TGTGCCAGCAGTGAGGCAGGGGGCAGTGAGCAGTTCTTC.

This clonotype has ten or more counts. This chain connects TRBV27 to TRBJ1-5; D not resolved. The CDR3 is 13 amino acids. Trimming stripped 6 bases from V and 4 bases from J, with 10 bases between. Germline V gene lookup returns CDR1 MNHEY and CDR2 SMNVEV (reference sequence). The CDR3: CASSLGQNQPQHF. DNA of the CDR3: TGTGCCAGCAGCTTAGGCCAGAATCAGCCCCAGCATTTT.

This clonotype was counted between two and nine times. The CDR3 DNA is TGTGCCAGCAGTTACAGGGGACGGGGCACAGATACGCAGTATTTT. Protein product: CASSYRGRGTDTQYF. This rearrangement joins TRBV6-5 to TRBJ2-3; D may match TRBD1 or TRBD2 (5 bases each). Trimming pared 2 bases from V and 1 base from J, leaving 10 bases between. CDR1 and CDR2 from the germline V gene are MNHEY and SVGAGI. This CDR3 has 15 amino acids.

The rearrangement links TRBV6-1 to TRBJ2-2; 7 nucleotides match TRBD2. This CDR3 has 15 amino acids. The V and J ends lost 10 bases and 4 bases, in that order; junction bases with no gene match: 12. The germline V gene encodes CDR1 MNHNS and CDR2 SASEGT. The CDR3 nucleotides are TGTGCCACTAAGTGGGGGGGGAGGGGCACCGGGGAGCTGTTTTTT. The encoded protein is CATKWGGRGTGELFF.

The sample holds a few counts of this clonotype. This chain uses TRBV27 with TRBJ2-3, with D uncertain. Germline V CDR1 and CDR2: MNHEY, SMNVEV (reference sequence). V lost 3 bases and J 2 bases, leaving 6 bases between the germline ends. The CDR3 sequence is 13 residues long. The CDR3 sequence: CASSFPLTDTQYF. The CDR3 DNA sequence: TGTGCCAGCAGTTTCCCCCTCACAGATACGCAGTATTTT.

The chain links TRBV27 to TRBJ2-3, with 11 bases fitting TRBD2. The germline V gene encodes CDR1 MNHEY and CDR2 SMNVEV (reference sequence). The CDR3 runs to 18 residues. Trimming cost V 5 bases and J 4 bases; bases outside gene matches: 14. In DNA, the CDR3 is TGTGCCAGCAGTGTACGTAGCGGGGGGGCCTTAACTCCAGATACGCAGTATTTT. Amino acids: CASSVRSGGALTPDTQYF.

This chain joins TRBV7-6 and TRBJ2-1; D may be TRBD2 (6 bases). The V end lost 2 bases, the J end lost 0 bases, and 8 bases lay between the germline ends. The germline V gene has CDR1 SGHVS and CDR2 FNYEAQ. The CDR3 is 15 residues long. CDR3 DNA sequence: TGTGCCAGCAGCTTAAACGGGGGCTCCTACAATGAGCAGTTCTTC. Amino acid sequence: CASSLNGGSYNEQFF.

This rearrangement joins TRBV7-4 to TRBJ1-2; D is ambiguous. The CDR3 loop spans 12 amino acids. Germline V gene lookup returns CDR1 SGHVT and CDR2 SQSDAQ. Trimming cost V 4 bases and J 7 bases, with 10 bases left between them. The CDR3: CASSYESGGYTF. CDR3 DNA: TGTGCCAGCAGCTACGAGAGCGGTGGCTACACCTTC.

This clonotype was detected many times. This sequence joins TRBV7-8 and TRBJ2-2; a weak D match, TRBD1 (6 bases). This CDR3 comprises 14 residues. V lost 3 bases and J lost 4, with 9 bases in between. Germline CDR1 is SGHVS and CDR2 is FQNEAQ. The DNA of the CDR3 is TGTGCCAGCAGCTTTCGGACAGTCACCGGGGAGCTGTTTTTT. Translating it yields CASSFRTVTGELFF.

Only a few counts were recorded for this clonotype. This sequence joins TRBV4-1 and TRBJ1-3, with D perhaps matching TRBD1 (5 bases). Germline V gene lookup returns CDR1 MGHRA and CDR2 YSYEKL. Trimming took 5 bases from V and 4 from J, leaving 15 bases between them. The CDR3 spans 15 residues. CDR3 in DNA: TGCGCCAGCAGCTCCCCCGGGGGAACGGGAAACACCATATATTTT. This encodes CASSSPGGTGNTIYF.